These 7 T cell receptor beta chains were all obtained from the same sample, sequenced in a study of blood T cell repertoires in COVID-19. Sequencing was performed with immunoSEQ multiplex PCR; in TCRdb, only in-frame clones are kept and a portion is missing. The table lists tens of thousands of clones, 75% to 90% of them singletons, with nearly 5% in the top ten. Sequencing used peripheral blood. Every receptor here comes from a man aged 60 to 75 with active COVID-19.

The J gene is TRBJ1-5, the V gene TRBV10-2; TRBD1 matches at 8 bases. The CDR3 runs to 15 residues. Losses at the gene ends were 3 bases for V and 7 bases for J; bases not matched to a gene: 8. Germline CDR1 is WSHSY and CDR2 is SAAADI. The CDR3 DNA reads TGCGCCAGCAGTGATTCTGGACAGGGAGGACAGCCCCAGCATTTT. Amino acid sequence: CASSDSGQGGQPQHF.

The chain joins TRBV5-8 to TRBJ2-5, with D possibly TRBD1 on 6 matching bases. Germline V gives CDR1 SGHTS, CDR2 YDEGEE. The CDR3 sequence is 14 residues long. Trimming removed 1 base at V and 4 bases at J, with 11 bases between. DNA of the CDR3: TGTGCCAGCAGCTTGCAGTCAGGGGCAGAGACCCAGTACTTC. Residues: CASSLQSGAETQYF.

The rearrangement uses TRBV19 and TRBJ2-3; 8 positions match TRBD1. This CDR3 spans 14 amino acids. The germline V gene has CDR1 LNHDA and CDR2 SQIVND (reference sequence). The junction had 8 bases not matched to a gene; V was cut back by 10 bases and J by 2 bases. CDR3 DNA sequence: TGTGCCACCGACGACAGGGGATACACAGATACGCAGTATTTT. Translating it yields CATDDRGYTDTQYF.

J is TRBJ2-7 and V is TRBV10-3; 7 bases match TRBD1. The J segment lost 2 bases and the V segment lost 2 bases, leaving 6 bases of the junction unmatched. Germline CDR1 and CDR2: ENHRY and SYGVKD. The CDR3 covers 15 residues. CDR3 nucleotides: TGTGCCATCAGTGAGCCCCGACAGGGACCCTACGAGCAGTACTTC. Its protein product is CAISEPRQGPYEQYF.

The gene calls are TRBV6-6 and TRBJ2-3, with 9 positions matching TRBD2. V gave up 2 bases and J gave up 4 bases; unmatched junction bases: 7. The CDR3 extends over 16 amino acids. Germline V gives CDR1 MNHNY, CDR2 SVGAGI (reference sequence). The CDR3 coding sequence is TGTGCCAGCAGTTACACGTTAGCGGGAGCCGCAGATACGCAGTATTTT. It is translated as CASSYTLAGAADTQYF.

The chain couples TRBV19 to TRBJ1-2; the match to TRBD1 covers 7 bases. This CDR3 is 13 amino acids long. Looked up from germline, CDR1 is LNHDA and CDR2 is SQIVND (reference sequence). The trim removed 5 bases at V and 8 bases at J, leaving 8 bases unmatched. The CDR3 DNA is TGTGCCAGTAGTCTACTACGACAGGGCGGCTACACCTTC. It yields the protein CASSLLRQGGYTF.

The chain couples TRBV2 to TRBJ2-7; no reliable D call. Trimming cost V 5 bases and J 7 bases, with 9 bases left between them. CDR1 and CDR2 (germline): SNHLY, FYNNEI. The CDR3 sequence is 11 residues long. In nucleotides, the CDR3 is TGTGCCAGCAGTAACGGGTATGAGCAGTACTTC. The encoded protein is CASSNGYEQYF.